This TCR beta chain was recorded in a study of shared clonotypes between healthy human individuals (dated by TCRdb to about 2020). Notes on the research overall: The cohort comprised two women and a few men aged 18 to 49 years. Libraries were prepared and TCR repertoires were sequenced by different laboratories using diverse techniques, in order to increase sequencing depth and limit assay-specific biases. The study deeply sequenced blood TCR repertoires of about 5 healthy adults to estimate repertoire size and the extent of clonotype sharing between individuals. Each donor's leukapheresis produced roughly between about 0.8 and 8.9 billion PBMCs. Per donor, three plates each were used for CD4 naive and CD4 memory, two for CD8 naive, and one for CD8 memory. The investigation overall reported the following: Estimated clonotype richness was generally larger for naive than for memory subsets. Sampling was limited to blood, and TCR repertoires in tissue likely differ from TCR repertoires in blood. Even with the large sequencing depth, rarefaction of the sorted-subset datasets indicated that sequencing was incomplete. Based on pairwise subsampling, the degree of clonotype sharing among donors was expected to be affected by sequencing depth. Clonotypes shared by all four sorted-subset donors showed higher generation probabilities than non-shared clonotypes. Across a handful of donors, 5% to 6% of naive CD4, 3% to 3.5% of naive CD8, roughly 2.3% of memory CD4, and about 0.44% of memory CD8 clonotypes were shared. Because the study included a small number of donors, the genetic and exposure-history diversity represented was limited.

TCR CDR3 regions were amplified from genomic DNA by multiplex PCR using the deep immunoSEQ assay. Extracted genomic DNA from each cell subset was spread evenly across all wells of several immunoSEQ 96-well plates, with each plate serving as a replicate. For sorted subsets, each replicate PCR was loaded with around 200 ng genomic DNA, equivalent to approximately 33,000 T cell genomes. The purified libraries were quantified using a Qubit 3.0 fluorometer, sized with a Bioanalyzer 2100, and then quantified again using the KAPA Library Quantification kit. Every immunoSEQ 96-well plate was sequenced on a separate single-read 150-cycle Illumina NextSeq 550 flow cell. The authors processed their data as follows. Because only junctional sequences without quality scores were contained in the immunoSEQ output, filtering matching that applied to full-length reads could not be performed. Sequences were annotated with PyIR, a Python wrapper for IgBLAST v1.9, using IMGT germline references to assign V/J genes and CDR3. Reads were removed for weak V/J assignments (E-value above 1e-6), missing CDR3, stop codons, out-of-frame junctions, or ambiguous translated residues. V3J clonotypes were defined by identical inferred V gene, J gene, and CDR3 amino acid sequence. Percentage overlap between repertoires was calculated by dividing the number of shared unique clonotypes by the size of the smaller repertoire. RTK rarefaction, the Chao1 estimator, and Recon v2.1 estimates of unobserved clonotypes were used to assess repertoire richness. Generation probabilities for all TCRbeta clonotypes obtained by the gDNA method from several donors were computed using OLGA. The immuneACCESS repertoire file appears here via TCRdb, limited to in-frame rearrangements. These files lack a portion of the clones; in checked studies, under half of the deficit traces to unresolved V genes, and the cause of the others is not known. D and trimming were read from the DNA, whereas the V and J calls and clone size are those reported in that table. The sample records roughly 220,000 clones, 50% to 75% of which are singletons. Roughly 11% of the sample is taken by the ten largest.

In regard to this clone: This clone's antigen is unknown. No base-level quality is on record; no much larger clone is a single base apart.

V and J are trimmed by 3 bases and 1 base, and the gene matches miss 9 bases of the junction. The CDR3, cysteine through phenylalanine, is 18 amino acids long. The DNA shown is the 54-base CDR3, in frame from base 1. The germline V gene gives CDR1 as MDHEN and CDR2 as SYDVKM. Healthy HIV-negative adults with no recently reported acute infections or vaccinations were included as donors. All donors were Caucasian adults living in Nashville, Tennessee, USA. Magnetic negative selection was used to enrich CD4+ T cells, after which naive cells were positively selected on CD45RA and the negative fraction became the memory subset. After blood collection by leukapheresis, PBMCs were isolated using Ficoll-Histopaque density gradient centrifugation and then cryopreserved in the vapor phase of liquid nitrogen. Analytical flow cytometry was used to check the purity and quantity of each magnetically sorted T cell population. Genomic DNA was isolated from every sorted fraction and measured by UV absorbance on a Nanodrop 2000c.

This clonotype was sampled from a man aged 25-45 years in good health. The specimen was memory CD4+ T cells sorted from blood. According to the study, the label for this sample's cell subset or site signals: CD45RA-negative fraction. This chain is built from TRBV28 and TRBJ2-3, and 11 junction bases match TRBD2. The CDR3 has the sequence CASSFLAGGGLGTDTQYF. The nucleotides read TGTGCCAGCAGTTTCTTAGCGGGAGGGGGTCTTGGCACAGATACGCAGTATTTT. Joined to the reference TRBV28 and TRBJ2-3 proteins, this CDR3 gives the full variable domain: DVKVTQSSRYLVKRTGEKVFLECVQDMDHENMFWYRQDPGLGLRLIYFSYDVKMKEKGDIPEGYSVSREKKERFSLILESASTNQTSMYLCASSFLAGGGLGTDTQYFGPGTRLTVL.